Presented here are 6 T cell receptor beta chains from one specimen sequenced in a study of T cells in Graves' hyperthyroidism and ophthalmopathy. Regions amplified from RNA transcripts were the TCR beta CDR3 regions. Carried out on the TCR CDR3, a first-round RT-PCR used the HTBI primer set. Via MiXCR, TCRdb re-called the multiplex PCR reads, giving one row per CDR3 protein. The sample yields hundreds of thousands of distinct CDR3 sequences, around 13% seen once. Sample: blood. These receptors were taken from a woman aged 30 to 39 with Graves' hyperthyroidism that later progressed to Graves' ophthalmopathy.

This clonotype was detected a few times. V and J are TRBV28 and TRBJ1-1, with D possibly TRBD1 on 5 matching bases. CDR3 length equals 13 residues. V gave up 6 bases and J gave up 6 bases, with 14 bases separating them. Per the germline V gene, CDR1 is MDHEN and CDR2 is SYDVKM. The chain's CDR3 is CASRAGSLAEAFF. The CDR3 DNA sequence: TGTGCCAGCAGAGCAGGGAGTTTGGCTGAAGCTTTCTTT. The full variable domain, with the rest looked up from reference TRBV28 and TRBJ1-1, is DVKVTQSSRYLVKRTGEKVFLECVQDMDHENMFWYRQDPGLGLRLIYFSYDVKMKEKGDIPEGYSVSREKKERFSLILESASTNQTSMYLCASRAGSLAEAFFGQGTRLTVV.

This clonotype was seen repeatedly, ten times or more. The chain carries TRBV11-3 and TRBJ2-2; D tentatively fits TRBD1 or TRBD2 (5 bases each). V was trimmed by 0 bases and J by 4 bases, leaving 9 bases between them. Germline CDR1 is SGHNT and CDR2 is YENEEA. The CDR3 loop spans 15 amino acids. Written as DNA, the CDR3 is TGTGCCAGCAGCTTAGACAGGGCGGGCACCGGGGAGCTGTTTTTT. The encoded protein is CASSLDRAGTGELFF.

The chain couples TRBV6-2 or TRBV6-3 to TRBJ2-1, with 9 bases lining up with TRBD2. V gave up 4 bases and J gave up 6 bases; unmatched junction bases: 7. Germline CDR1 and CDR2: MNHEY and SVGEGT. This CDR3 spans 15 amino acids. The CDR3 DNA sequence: TGTGCCAGCAGTTGGGCGGGACTAGCAGGCAATGAGCAGTTCTTC. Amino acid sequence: CASSWAGLAGNEQFF.

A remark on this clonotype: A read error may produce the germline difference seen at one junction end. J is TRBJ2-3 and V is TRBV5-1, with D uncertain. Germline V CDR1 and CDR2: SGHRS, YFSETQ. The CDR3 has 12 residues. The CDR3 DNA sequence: TGCACCAGCAGCTCCCTCACAGATACGCAGTATTTT. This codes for CTSSSLTDTQYF.

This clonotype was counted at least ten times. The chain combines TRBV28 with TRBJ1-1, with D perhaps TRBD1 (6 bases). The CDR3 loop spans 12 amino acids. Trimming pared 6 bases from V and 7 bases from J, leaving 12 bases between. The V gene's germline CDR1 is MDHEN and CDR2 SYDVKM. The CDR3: CASSLGQIEAFF. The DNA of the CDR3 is TGTGCCAGCAGCCTCGGACAGATTGAAGCTTTCTTT.

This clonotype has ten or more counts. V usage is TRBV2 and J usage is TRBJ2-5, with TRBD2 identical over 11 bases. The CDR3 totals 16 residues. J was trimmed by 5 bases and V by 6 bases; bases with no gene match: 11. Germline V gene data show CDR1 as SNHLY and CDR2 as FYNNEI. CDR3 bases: TGTGCCAGCAGGCGGGAGACTAGCGGGATAAGGGAGACCCAGTACTTC. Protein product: CASRRETSGIRETQYF.